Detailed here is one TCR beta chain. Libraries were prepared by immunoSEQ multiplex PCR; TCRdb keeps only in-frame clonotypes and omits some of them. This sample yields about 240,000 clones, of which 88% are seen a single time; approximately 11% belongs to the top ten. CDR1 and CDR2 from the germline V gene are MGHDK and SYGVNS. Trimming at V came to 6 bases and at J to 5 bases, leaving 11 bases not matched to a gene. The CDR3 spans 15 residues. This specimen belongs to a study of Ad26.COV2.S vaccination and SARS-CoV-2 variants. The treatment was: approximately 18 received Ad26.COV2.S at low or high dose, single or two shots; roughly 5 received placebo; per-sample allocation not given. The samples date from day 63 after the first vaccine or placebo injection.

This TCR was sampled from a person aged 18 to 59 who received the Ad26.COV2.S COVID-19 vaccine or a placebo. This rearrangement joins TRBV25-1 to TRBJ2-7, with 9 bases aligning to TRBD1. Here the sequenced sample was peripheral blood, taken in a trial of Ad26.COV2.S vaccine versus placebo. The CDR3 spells CASRGQGPSTHEQYF. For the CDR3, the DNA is TGTGCCAGCAGGGGACAGGGCCCTAGCACCCACGAGCAGTACTTC.